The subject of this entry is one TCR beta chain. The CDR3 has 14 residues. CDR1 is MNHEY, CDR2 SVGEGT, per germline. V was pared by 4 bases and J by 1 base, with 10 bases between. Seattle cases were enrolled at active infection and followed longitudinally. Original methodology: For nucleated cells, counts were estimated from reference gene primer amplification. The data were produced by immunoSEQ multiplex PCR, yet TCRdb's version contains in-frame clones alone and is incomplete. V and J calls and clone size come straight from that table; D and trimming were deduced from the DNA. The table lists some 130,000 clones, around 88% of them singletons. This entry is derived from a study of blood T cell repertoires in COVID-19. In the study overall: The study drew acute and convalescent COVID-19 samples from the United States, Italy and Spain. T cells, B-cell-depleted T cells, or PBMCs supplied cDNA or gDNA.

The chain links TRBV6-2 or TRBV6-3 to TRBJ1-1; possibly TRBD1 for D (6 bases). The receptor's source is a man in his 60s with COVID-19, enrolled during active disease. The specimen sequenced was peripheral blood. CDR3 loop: CASSSGTKNTEAFF. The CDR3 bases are TGTGCCAGCAGTTCTGGGACAAAGAACACTGAAGCTTTCTTT.